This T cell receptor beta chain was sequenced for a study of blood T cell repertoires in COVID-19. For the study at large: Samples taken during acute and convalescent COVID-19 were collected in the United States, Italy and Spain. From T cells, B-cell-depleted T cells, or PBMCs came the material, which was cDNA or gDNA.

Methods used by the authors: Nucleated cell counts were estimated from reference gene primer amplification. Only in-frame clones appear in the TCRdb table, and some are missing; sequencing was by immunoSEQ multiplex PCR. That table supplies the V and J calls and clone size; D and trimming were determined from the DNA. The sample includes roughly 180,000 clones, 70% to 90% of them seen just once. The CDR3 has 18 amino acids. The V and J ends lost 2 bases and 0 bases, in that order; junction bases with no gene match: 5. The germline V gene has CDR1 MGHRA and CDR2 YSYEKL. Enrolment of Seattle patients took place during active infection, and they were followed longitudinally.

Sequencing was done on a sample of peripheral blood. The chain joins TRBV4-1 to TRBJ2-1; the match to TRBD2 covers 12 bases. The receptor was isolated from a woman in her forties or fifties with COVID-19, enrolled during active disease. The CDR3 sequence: CASSQTSGGYSSYNEQFF. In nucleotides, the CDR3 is TGCGCCAGCAGCCAAACTAGCGGGGGGTACAGCTCCTACAATGAGCAGTTCTTC.